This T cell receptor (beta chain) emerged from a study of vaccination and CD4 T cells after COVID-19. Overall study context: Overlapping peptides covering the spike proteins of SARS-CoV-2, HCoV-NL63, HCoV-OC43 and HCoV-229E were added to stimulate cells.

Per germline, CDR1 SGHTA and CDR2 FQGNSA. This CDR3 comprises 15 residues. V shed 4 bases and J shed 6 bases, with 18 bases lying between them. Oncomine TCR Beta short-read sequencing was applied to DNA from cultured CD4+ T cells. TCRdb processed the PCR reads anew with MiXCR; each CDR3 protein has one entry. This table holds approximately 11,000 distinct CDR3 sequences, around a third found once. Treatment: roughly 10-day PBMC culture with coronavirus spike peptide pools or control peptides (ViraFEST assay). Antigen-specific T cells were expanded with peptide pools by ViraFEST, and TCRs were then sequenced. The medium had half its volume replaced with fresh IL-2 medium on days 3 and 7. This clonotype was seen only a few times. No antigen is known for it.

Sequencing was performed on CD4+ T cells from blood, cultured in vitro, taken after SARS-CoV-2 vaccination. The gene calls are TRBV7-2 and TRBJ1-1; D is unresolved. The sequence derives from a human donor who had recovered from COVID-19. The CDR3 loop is CASSYPSGVLPEAFF. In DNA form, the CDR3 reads TGTGCCAGCAGCTACCCGTCGGGAGTCCTCCCTGAAGCTTTCTTT.